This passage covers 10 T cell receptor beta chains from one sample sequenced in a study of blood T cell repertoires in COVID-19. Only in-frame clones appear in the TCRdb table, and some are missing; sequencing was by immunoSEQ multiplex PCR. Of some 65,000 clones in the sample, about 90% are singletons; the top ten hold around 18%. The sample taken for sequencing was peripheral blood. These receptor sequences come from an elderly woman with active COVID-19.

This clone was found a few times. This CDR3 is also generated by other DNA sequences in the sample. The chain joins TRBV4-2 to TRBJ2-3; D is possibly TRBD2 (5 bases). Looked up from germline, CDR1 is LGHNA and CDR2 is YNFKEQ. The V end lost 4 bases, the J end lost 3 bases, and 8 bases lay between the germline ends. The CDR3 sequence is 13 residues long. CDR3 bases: TGTGCCAGCAGCCCCCCGGGGACAGATACGCAGTATTTT. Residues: CASSPPGTDTQYF.

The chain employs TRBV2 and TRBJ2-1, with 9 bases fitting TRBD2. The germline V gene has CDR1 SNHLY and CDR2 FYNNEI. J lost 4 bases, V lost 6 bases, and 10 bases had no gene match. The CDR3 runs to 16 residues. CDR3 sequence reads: CASSGRGAGGYNEQFF. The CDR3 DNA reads TGTGCCAGCAGCGGGAGAGGTGCGGGGGGGTACAATGAGCAGTTCTTC.

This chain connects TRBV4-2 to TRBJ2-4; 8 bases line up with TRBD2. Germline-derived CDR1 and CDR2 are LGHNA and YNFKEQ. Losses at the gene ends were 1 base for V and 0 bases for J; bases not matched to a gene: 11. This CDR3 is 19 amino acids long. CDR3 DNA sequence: TGTGCCAGCAGCCAAGCGGGGGCCCTAGCGGGCGTAGCCAAAAACATTCAGTACTTC. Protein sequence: CASSQAGALAGVAKNIQYF.

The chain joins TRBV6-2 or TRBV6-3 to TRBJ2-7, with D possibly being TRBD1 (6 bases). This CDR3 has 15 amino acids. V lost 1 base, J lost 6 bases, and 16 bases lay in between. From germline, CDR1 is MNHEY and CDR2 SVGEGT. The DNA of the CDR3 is TGTGCCAGCAGTTACTTACCGGGACATGAACCCGAGCAGTACTTC. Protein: CASSYLPGHEPEQYF.

The DNA for the CDR3 is TGTGCCAGCAGCCCTAGCGGGGGGCAAGAGACCCAGTACTTC. As protein: CASSPSGGQETQYF. The chain carries TRBV6-2 or TRBV6-3 and TRBJ2-5; 11 bases line up with TRBD2. J was trimmed by 2 bases and V by 6 bases; bases with no gene match: 2. Germline CDR1 is MNHEY and CDR2 is SVGEGT. The CDR3 length is 14 residues.

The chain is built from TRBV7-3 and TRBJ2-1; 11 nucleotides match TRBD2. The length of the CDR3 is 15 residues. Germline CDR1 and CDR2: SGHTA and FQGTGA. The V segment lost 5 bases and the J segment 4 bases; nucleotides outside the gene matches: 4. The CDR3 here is CASSPGLAGYNEQFF. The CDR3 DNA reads TGTGCCAGCAGCCCCGGACTAGCGGGTTACAATGAGCAGTTCTTC.

CDR3 protein: CAWSVRGAGYGYTF. For the CDR3, the DNA is TGTGCCTGGAGTGTACGGGGGGCGGGCTATGGCTACACCTTC. The genes are TRBV30 and TRBJ1-2; D perhaps matches TRBD1 (6 bases). Trimming cost V 0 bases and J 4 bases, with 12 bases left between them. The CDR3 consists of 14 residues. CDR1 and CDR2 (germline): GTSNPN, SVGIG (reference sequence).

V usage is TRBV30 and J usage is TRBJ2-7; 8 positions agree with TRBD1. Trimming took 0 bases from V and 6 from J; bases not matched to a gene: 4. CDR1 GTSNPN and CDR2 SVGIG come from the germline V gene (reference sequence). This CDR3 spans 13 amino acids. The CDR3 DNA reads TGTGCCTGGAGTGTACAGGGGGGCGGCGAGCAGTACTTC. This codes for CAWSVQGGGEQYF.

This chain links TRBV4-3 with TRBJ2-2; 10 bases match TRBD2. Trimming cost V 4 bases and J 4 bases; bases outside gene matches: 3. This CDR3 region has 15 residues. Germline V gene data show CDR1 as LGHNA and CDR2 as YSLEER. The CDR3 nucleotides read TGCGCCAGCAGCCTTATAGCGGGGGGCACCGGGGAGCTGTTTTTT. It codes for CASSLIAGGTGELFF.

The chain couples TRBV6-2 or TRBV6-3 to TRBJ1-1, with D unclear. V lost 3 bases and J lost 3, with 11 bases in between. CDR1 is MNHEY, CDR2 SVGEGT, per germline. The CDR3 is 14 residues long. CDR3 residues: CASSYVSGDTEAFF. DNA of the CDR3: TGTGCCAGCAGTTATGTGTCGGGAGACACTGAAGCTTTCTTT.